What follows describes a single T cell receptor (beta chain). This entry comes from a study of cytomegalovirus exposure and HLA in healthy donors. PCR used 60 Vbeta primers and 13 Jbeta primers. Assay used: immunoSEQ multiplex PCR; TCRdb lists only in-frame clones, some missing. Altogether some 150,000 clones are present, around 76% being singletons, with the ten largest covering under 2.5%. This receptor was taken from a woman aged 25 to 39 in good health and CMV-seropositive. Sequencing was done on a sample of PBMCs.

The CDR3 reads CASSTLAGGPRSYNEQFF. CDR3 in DNA: TGTGCCAGTAGTACTCTAGCGGGAGGGCCTCGCTCCTACAATGAGCAGTTCTTC. This chain links TRBV19 with TRBJ2-1; TRBD2 matches 12 bases. The trim removed 4 bases at V and 0 bases at J, leaving 7 bases unmatched. Germline V gene sequence: CDR1 LNHDA, CDR2 SQIVND (reference sequence). There are 18 residues in the CDR3. Complete variable domain (other parts from reference TRBV19 and TRBJ2-1): DGGITQSPKYLFRKEGQNVTLSCEQNLNHDAMYWYRQDPGQGLRLIYYSQIVNDFQKGDIAEGYSVSREKKESFPLTVTSAQKNPTAFYLCASSTLAGGPRSYNEQFFGPGTRLTVL.